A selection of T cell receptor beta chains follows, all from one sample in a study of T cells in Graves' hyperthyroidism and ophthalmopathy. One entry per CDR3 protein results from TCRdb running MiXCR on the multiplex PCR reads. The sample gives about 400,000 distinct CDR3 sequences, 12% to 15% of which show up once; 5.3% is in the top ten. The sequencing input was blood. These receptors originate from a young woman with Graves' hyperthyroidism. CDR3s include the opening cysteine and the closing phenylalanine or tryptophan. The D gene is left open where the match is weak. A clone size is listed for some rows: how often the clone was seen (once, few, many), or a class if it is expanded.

TGTGCCAGTAGTACCTACTACTCACTAGCGGATTACAATGAGCAGTTCTTC	CASSTYYSLADYNEQFF	TRBV19	TRBJ2-1	TRBD2	NA
TGCGCCAGCACCCGAGAGGGGGCTCCCTCTAGCACAGATACGCAGTATTTT	CASTREGAPSSTDTQYF	TRBV5-1	TRBJ2-3	TRBD1	many
TGTGCCAGCAGCTTTTCTAGCGGGGCCCAAGAGACCCAGTACTTC	CASSFSSGAQETQYF	TRBV11-1	TRBJ2-5	TRBD2	many
TGCGCCAGCAGCTTCGCTTCCGGGGGGGGATATGGCTACACCTTC	CASSFASGGGYGYTF	TRBV5-1	TRBJ1-2	NA	NA
TGCGCCAGCAGCTTCGAATCGGTTCGAGCTAACTATGGCTACACCTTC	CASSFESVRANYGYTF	TRBV5-1	TRBJ1-2	NA	few
TGCGCCAGCAGCTCCGCTAGCGGGAGGGCCTCAGATACGCAGTATTTT	CASSSASGRASDTQYF	TRBV5-1	TRBJ2-3	TRBD2	few
TGTGCCTGGAGTGTATTGACTTCCGGGGAGCTGTTTTTT	CAWSVLTSGELFF	TRBV30	TRBJ2-2	NA	many
TGTGCCAGCAGTTACCCTCGCGGAGGAAGGAACACTGAAGCTTTCTTT	CASSYPRGGRNTEAFF	TRBV6-2/TRBV6-3	TRBJ1-1	NA	many
TGTGCCAGCCGCCCTTCGACAGAAAACAATGAGCAGTTCTTC	CASRPSTENNEQFF	TRBV2	TRBJ2-1	NA	NA
TGTGCCAGCAGTTTATCGACGGATAACAATCAGCCCCAGCATTTT	CASSLSTDNNQPQHF	TRBV12-3/TRBV12-4	TRBJ1-5	NA	many
TGTGCCAGCAGTTTCGCGACAGGGGGGACAGATACGCAGTATTTT	CASSFATGGTDTQYF	TRBV28	TRBJ2-3	TRBD1	many
TGCAGTGCTAGAGTGGACAGGGGGCTCCGGGAGCTGTTTTTT	CSARVDRGLRELFF	TRBV20-1	TRBJ2-2	TRBD1	many
TGCAGCGTTGAAAGCCCAAGGACTAGCGGGAGTTCGGGTGAGCAGTTCTTC	CSVESPRTSGSSGEQFF	TRBV29-1	TRBJ2-1	TRBD2	NA
TGCAGTGCTAGTGGACTAGCGGGATGGTACGAGCAGTACTTC	CSASGLAGWYEQYF	TRBV20-1	TRBJ2-7	TRBD2	NA
TGTGCCAGCAGTTTTGGCCTGGGTGGGAATCAGCCCCAGCATTTT	CASSFGLGGNQPQHF	TRBV12-3/TRBV12-4	TRBJ1-5	NA	many
TGTGCCAGCAGCTTATACGGAAAATCCATTGAGCAGTTCTTC	CASSLYGKSIEQFF	TRBV7-8	TRBJ2-1	NA	many
TGCAGTGCTAGTAAGGGGACCTACAATGAGCAGTTCTTC	CSASKGTYNEQFF	TRBV20-1	TRBJ2-1	NA	many
TGTGCCAGCAGCCCTCAGGGGGACAATCAGCCCCAGCATTTT	CASSPQGDNQPQHF	TRBV7-2	TRBJ1-5	TRBD1	many
TGTGCCAGCTCACCACCGTCGACCTACGAGCAGTACTTC	CASSPPSTYEQYF	TRBV18	TRBJ2-7	NA	many
TGTGCCAGCAGTTACTCGATACAGGGGGCGCGCCCGACAGATACGCAGTATTTT	CASSYSIQGARPTDTQYF	TRBV6-2/TRBV6-3	TRBJ2-3	TRBD1	many
TGTGCCAGCAGCCAAACCAGTGGAAACTATGGCTACACCTTC	CASSQTSGNYGYTF	TRBV7-8	TRBJ1-2	NA	NA
TGTGCCAGCTGGGATTTTGGCTATGGCTACACCTTC	CASWDFGYGYTF	TRBV27	TRBJ1-2	NA	few
TGTGCCAGCAGTGTCGGGGGTAATGAAAAACTGTTTTTT	CASSVGGNEKLFF	TRBV6-1	TRBJ1-4	NA	many
TGCAGCGTTGAATCCGGACAGGGTATTGCCCACGAGCAGTACTTC	CSVESGQGIAHEQYF	TRBV29-1	TRBJ2-7	TRBD1	few
TGTGCCATCAGTTACAGGGACAGGGACAATGAGCAGTTCTTC	CAISYRDRDNEQFF	TRBV10-3	TRBJ2-1	TRBD1	many
TGTGCCAGCAGTTTAGGGGGGGGGCTCGGTCAGCCCCAGCATTTT	CASSLGGGLGQPQHF	TRBV12-3/TRBV12-4	TRBJ1-5	NA	NA
TGTCCCCACCAGTCTCCTAACACTGAAGCTTTCTTT	CPHQSPNTEAFF	TRBV24-1	TRBJ1-1	NA	NA
TGCAGTGCTGAAGGGACAGGGGGTTATAGCAATCAGCCCCAGCATTTT	CSAEGTGGYSNQPQHF	TRBV20-1	TRBJ1-5	TRBD1	many
TGTGCCAGCAGTTCAAGGCAGGGGGAGGGAGATACGCAGTATTTT	CASSSRQGEGDTQYF	TRBV27	TRBJ2-3	NA	many
TGTGCCAGCACGGGACTAGCGAGCCTCGGGCGCACAGATACGCAGTATTTT	CASTGLASLGRTDTQYF	TRBV28	TRBJ2-3	TRBD2	many
TGTGCCAGCAGTCCTACAGGGGGCCAGGTCAATGAGCAGTTCTTC	CASSPTGGQVNEQFF	TRBV5-4	TRBJ2-1	TRBD1	NA